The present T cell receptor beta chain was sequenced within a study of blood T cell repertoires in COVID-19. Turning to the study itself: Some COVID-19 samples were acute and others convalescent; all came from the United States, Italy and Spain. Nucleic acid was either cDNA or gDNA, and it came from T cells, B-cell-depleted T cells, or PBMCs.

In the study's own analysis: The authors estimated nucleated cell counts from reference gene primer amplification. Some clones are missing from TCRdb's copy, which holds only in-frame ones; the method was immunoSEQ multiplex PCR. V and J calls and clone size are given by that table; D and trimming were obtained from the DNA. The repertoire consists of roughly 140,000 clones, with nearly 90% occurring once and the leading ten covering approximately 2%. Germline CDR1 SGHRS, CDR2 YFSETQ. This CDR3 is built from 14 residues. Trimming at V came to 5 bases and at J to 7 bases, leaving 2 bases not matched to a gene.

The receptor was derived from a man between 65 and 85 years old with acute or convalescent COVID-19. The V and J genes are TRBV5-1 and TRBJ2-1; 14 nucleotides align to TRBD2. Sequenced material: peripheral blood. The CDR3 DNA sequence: TGCGCCAGCAGGGGACTAGCGGGAGAGAATGAGCAGTTCTTC. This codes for CASRGLAGENEQFF.